The TCR beta chain under discussion was sequenced for a study of CD8+ T cells in alopecia areata. The overall study: Tofacitinib ran for 6 to 18 months before 6 months off drug.

With 5 bases removed from V and 3 bases from J, the gap between germline ends came to 16 bases. This CDR3 contains 15 residues. Germline CDR1 and CDR2: MDHEN and SYDVKM. Following RNA extraction, reverse transcription yielded cDNA that acted as the sequencing template. Data came from immunoSEQ multiplex PCR; TCRdb stores just in-frame clones and leaves some out. The repertoire holds roughly 5,700 clones, with less than 65% as singletons. Alopecia areata patients provided lesional scalp punch biopsies and peripheral blood, both collected for the study. This clone was observed a few times. The sequenced sample was skin. This clonotype was sampled from a human donor with alopecia areata. The V gene is TRBV28, the J gene TRBJ2-5; weak D call: TRBD1 (7 bases). CDR3 protein: CASSPRLRGEETQYF. CDR3 in DNA: TGTGCCAGCAGTCCTAGGCTCAGGGGGGAAGAGACCCAGTACTTC.